This T cell receptor (beta chain) appears in the sequencing data of a study of blood T cell repertoires in COVID-19. Across the study: PBMCs, B-cell-depleted T cells, or T cells were the source of the cDNA or gDNA that made up the material.

Germline lookup yields CDR1 LNHDA and CDR2 SQIVND (reference sequence). V lost 1 base, J lost 4 bases, and 14 bases lay in between. CDR3 length: 16 amino acids. The method was immunoSEQ multiplex PCR; TCRdb's version includes in-frame clones alone and lacks a portion of them. The sample carries around 100,000 clones, roughly 80% recorded once. The V and J genes are TRBV19 and TRBJ1-5; the D gene is possibly TRBD1 (5 bases). The sample was peripheral blood. The clonotype comes from a human donor in a cohort sampled during active COVID-19. This CDR3 is CASSIGHPRGNQPQHF. The CDR3 DNA reads TGTGCCAGTAGTATAGGGCATCCAAGGGGAAATCAGCCCCAGCATTTT. The full variable domain, with the rest looked up from reference TRBV19 and TRBJ1-5, is DGGITQSPKYLFRKEGQNVTLSCEQNLNHDAMYWYRQDPGQGLRLIYYSQIVNDFQKGDIAEGYSVSREKKESFPLTVTSAQKNPTAFYLCASSIGHPRGNQPQHFGDGTRLSIL.